These 17 T cell receptor beta chains share one sample of origin, sequenced in a study of cytomegalovirus exposure and HLA in healthy donors. The PCR employed 60 Vbeta primers together with 13 Jbeta primers. Produced via immunoSEQ multiplex PCR; TCRdb's table is partial and in-frame only. The sample includes some 200,000 clones, more than 65% of them seen just once. The sequenced sample was PBMCs. These receptor sequences come from a girl aged 5 to 17 in good health and CMV-seropositive.

In this sample, this clone turned up a few times. V and J are TRBV6-4 and TRBJ2-1, with 8 bases that match TRBD2. J gave up 5 bases and V 6 bases, and 9 bases lay outside the gene matches. The CDR3 is made up of 15 amino acids. CDR1 and CDR2 from the germline V gene are MRHNA and SNTAGT. The CDR3 region is CASSDLAGGNNEQFF. The CDR3 coding sequence is TGTGCCAGCAGCGATCTAGCGGGTGGAAACAATGAGCAGTTCTTC.

This CDR3 is CASSPNRGAYNEQFF. CDR3 DNA: TGTGCCAGCTCACCAAACCGCGGGGCCTACAATGAGCAGTTCTTC. The chain combines TRBV18 with TRBJ2-1; D perhaps matches TRBD2 (6 bases). CDR1 and CDR2 from the germline V gene are KGHSH and LQKENI. Trimming removed 2 bases at V and 2 bases at J, with 10 bases between. This CDR3 contains 15 residues.

The chain joins TRBV10-3 to TRBJ2-7, with a possible D match to TRBD2 (5 bases). This CDR3 contains 12 residues. Looked up from germline, CDR1 is ENHRY and CDR2 is SYGVKD. CDR3 in amino acids: CATRTTTGEQYF. CDR3 sequence (DNA): TGTGCAACCCGGACCACAACGGGGGAGCAGTACTTC.

V usage is TRBV4-3 and J usage is TRBJ2-1; no definite D call. CDR3 size: 18 residues. Germline V gene lookup returns CDR1 LGHNA and CDR2 YSLEER. Trimming removed 0 bases from V and 0 bases from J, with 15 bases in between. CDR3 sequence: CASSQEGGGQSSYNEQFF. Here the CDR3 DNA reads TGCGCCAGCAGCCAAGAAGGCGGCGGCCAGAGCTCCTACAATGAGCAGTTCTTC.

This rearrangement joins TRBV4-3 to TRBJ2-7; TRBD2 matches at 10 bases. The CDR3 is made up of 17 amino acids. Looked up from germline, CDR1 is LGHNA and CDR2 is YSLEER. V was clipped by 0 bases and J by 1 base; unmatched bases: 6. CDR3 coding DNA: TGCGCCAGCAGCCAAGATCCCCGGACTAGCGGATCCTACGAGCAGTACTTC. This sequence encodes CASSQDPRTSGSYEQYF.

The V call is TRBV5-4, the J call TRBJ1-2; no firm D call. The germline CDR1 and CDR2 sequences are SGHNT and YYREEE (reference sequence). The CDR3 consists of 13 residues. V gave up 4 bases and J gave up 6 bases, with 13 bases separating them. The CDR3 DNA reads TGTGCCAGCAGCGAGGGAACATTCGATGGCTACACCTTC. As protein: CASSEGTFDGYTF.

V and J are TRBV9 and TRBJ2-1; 7 nucleotides agree with TRBD1. CDR1 and CDR2 from the germline V gene are SGDLS and YYNGEE. Trimming at V came to 7 bases and at J to 5 bases, leaving 9 bases not matched to a gene. The CDR3 covers 14 residues. Here the CDR3 reads CASSPGDSNNEQFF. In DNA form, the CDR3 reads TGTGCCAGCTCCCCCGGGGACAGCAACAATGAGCAGTTCTTC.

The chain uses TRBV5-1 and TRBJ2-3; TRBD1 is a possible D gene (6 bases). V was trimmed by 9 bases and J by 0 bases, leaving 11 bases between them. The CDR3 is made up of 13 amino acids. Germline values: CDR1 SGHRS, CDR2 YFSETQ. The CDR3 nucleotides read TGCGCCACTTCGACAGGAAGCACAGATACGCAGTATTTT. This translates into CATSTGSTDTQYF.

The J gene is TRBJ2-7, the V gene TRBV2, with 11 bases matching TRBD1. This CDR3 is built from 18 residues. V trimming: 5 bases; J trimming: 0 bases; junction bases outside the gene matches: 12. CDR1 SNHLY and CDR2 FYNNEI come from the germline V gene. In DNA form, the CDR3 reads TGTGCCAGCAGTCGGGCTGGGTCGGGGACAGGGGGCTCCTACGAGCAGTACTTC. Translated: CASSRAGSGTGGSYEQYF.

V and J are TRBV7-2 and TRBJ1-6; TRBD1 agrees at 10 bases. V was pared by 3 bases and J by 10 bases, with 3 bases of the junction left unmatched. Germline CDR1 is SGHTA and CDR2 is FQGNSA. The CDR3 length is 14 residues. The CDR3 sequence: CASSFGQGGSPLHF. The DNA for the CDR3 is TGTGCCAGCAGCTTCGGACAGGGGGGCTCACCCCTCCACTTT.

The V gene is TRBV7-2, the J gene TRBJ2-7, with 7 bases matching TRBD2. The length of the CDR3 is 14 residues. Germline values: CDR1 SGHTA, CDR2 FQGNSA. V shed 3 bases and J 6 bases; nucleotides not matched to a gene: 8. The CDR3 is CASSFPGPGGEQYF. The DNA for the CDR3 is TGTGCCAGCAGCTTTCCCGGGCCGGGGGGCGAGCAGTACTTC.

The rearrangement uses TRBV27 and TRBJ2-7, with D tentatively TRBD1 (6 bases). Trimming stripped 5 bases from V and 6 bases from J, with 17 bases between. The CDR3 length is 14 residues. In germline, CDR1 is MNHEY, CDR2 SMNVEV (reference sequence). The CDR3 DNA follows: TGTGCCAGCAGTAAACTGGCAGGGGTCGGCGAGCAGTACTTC. It specifies CASSKLAGVGEQYF.

This rearrangement joins TRBV5-1 to TRBJ2-3, with 9 bases matching TRBD1. Germline V gene sequence: CDR1 SGHRS, CDR2 YFSETQ. With V trimmed by 6 bases and J by 3 bases, 8 bases remained unmatched. The length of the CDR3 is 15 residues. CDR3 nucleotides: TGCGCCAGCACTGGACAGGGGATGCGAACAGATACGCAGTATTTT. This encodes CASTGQGMRTDTQYF.

This clone was found once. V is TRBV7-2 and J is TRBJ2-3, with a possible D match to TRBD2 (6 bases). There are 12 residues in the CDR3. CDR1 and CDR2 from the germline V gene are SGHTA and FQGNSA. Trimming removed 4 bases at V and 6 bases at J, with 8 bases between. The CDR3 loop is CASSSRGDTQYF. CDR3 coding DNA: TGTGCCAGCAGCTCGCGGGGCGATACGCAGTATTTT.

V and J are TRBV5-1 and TRBJ2-3; 8 nucleotides agree with TRBD2. The CDR3 is made up of 16 amino acids. CDR1 is SGHRS, CDR2 YFSETQ, per germline. V shed 3 bases and J 4 bases; nucleotides not matched to a gene: 10. CDR3 sequence: CASSWRGTRNADTQYF. The CDR3 DNA reads TGCGCCAGCAGCTGGAGAGGGACTAGAAATGCAGATACGCAGTATTTT.

The CDR3 spells CASSELQGGNYGYTF. In DNA form, the CDR3 reads TGTGCCAGCAGTGAACTGCAGGGAGGGAACTATGGCTACACCTTC. The chain joins TRBV6-1 to TRBJ1-2; D possibly corresponds to TRBD1 (5 bases). The germline V gene has CDR1 MNHNS and CDR2 SASEGT. The CDR3 covers 15 residues. The V and J ends lost 2 bases and 2 bases respectively, with 12 bases between them.

J is TRBJ1-2 and V is TRBV30; the D is unclear. The CDR3 is 13 residues long. CDR1 is GTSNPN and CDR2 is SVGIG in the germline V gene (reference sequence). Between the trimmed V and J ends, which lost 0 bases and 3 bases, there was a span of 8 bases. CDR3 sequence (DNA): TGTGCCTGGAGTGTAGTGCGGGACTATGGCTACACCTTC. It is translated as CAWSVVRDYGYTF.